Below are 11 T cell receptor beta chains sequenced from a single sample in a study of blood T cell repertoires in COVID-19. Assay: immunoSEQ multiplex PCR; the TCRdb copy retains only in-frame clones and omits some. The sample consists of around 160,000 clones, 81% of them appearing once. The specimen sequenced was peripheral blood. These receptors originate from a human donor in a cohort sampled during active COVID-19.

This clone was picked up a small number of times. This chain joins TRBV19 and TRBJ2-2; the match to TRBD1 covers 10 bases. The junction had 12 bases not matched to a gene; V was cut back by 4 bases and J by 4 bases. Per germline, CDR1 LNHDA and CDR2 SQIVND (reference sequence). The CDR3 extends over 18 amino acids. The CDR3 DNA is TGTGCCAGTAGTAACCCCCGGGGGGACAGGGGAAGCACCGGGGAGCTGTTTTTT. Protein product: CASSNPRGDRGSTGELFF.

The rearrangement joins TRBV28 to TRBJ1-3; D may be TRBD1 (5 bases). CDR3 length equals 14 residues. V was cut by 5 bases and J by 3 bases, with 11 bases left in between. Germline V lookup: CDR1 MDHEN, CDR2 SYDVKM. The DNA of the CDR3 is TGTGCCAGCAGTCCCGGGGGACTTGGAAACACCATATATTTT. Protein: CASSPGGLGNTIYF.

In DNA, the CDR3 is TGTGCCAGCAGCAGGGGAGGGCAGGGCTGTCTAGCCAAAAACATTCAGTACTTC. This codes for CASSRGGQGCLAKNIQYF. The chain joins TRBV21-1 to TRBJ2-4; the table assigns TRBD2, which was not confirmed against the DNA. TRBV21-1 is reported as a pseudogene. The CDR3 length is 18 residues.

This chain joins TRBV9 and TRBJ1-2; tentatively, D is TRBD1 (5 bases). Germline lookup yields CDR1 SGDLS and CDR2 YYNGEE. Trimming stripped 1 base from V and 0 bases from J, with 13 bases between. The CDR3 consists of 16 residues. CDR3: CASSVTTDDPNYGYTF. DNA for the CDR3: TGTGCCAGCAGCGTAACGACAGACGACCCTAACTATGGCTACACCTTC.

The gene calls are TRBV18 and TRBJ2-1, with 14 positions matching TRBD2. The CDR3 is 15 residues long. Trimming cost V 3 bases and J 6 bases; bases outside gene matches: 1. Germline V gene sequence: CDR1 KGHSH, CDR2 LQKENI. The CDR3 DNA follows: TGTGCCAGCTCACCGGGGACTAGCGGGAGCAATGAGCAGTTCTTC. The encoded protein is CASSPGTSGSNEQFF.

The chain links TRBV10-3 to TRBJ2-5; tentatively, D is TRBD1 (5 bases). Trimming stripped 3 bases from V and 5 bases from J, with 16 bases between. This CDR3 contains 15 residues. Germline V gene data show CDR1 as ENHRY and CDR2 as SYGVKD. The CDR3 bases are TGTGCCATCAGTGATCCGACAGTCGGTCGCGAGACCCAGTACTTC. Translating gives CAISDPTVGRETQYF.

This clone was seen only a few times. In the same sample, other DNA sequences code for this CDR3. CDR3: CASSDRPPEQYF. In DNA, the CDR3 is TGTGCCAGCAGTGACAGACCCCCCGAGCAGTACTTC. This chain connects TRBV27 to TRBJ2-7; D possibly corresponds to TRBD1 (5 bases). Germline CDR1 MNHEY, CDR2 SMNVEV (reference sequence). The V end lost 5 bases, the J end lost 6 bases, and 11 bases lay between the germline ends. The CDR3 spans 12 residues.

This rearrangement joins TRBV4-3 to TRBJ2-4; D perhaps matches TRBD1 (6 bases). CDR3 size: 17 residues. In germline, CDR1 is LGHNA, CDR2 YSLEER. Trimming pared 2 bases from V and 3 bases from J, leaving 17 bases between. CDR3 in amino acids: CASSQYLQGEGKNIQYF. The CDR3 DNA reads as TGCGCCAGCAGCCAATACCTACAGGGAGAGGGCAAAAACATTCAGTACTTC.

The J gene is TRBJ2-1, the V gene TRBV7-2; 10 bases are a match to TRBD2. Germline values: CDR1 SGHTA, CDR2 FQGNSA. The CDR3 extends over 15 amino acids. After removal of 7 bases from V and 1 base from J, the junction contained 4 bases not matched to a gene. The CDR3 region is CASMAGLASYNEQFF. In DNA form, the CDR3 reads TGTGCCAGCATGGCGGGACTAGCGTCCTACAATGAGCAGTTCTTC. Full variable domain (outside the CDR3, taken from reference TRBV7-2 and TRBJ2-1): GAGVSQSPSNKVTEKGKDVELRCDPISGHTALYWYRQSLGQGLEFLIYFQGNSAPDKSGLPSDRFSAERTGGSVSTLTIQRTQQEDSAVYLCASMAGLASYNEQFFGPGTRLTVL.

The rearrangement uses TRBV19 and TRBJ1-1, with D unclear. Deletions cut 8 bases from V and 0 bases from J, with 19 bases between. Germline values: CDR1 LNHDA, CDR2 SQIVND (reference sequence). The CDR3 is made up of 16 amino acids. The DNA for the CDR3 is TGTGCCAGTGCCCCCGCGACTTTTACCATGAACACTGAAGCTTTCTTT. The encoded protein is CASAPATFTMNTEAFF.

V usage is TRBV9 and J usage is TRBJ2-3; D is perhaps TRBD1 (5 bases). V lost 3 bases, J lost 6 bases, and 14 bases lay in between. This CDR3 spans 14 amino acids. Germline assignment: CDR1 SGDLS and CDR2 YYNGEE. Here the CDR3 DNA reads TGTGCCAGCAGCGCCCATAGGGGTGCGGATACGCAGTATTTT. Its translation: CASSAHRGADTQYF.